This TCR beta chain was recovered during a study of molecular identifiers for immune sequencing clone quantification. Investigators produced naive CD8 libraries from about 21,000 to 970,000 sorted cells, drawing on 10%, 30% or 50% RNA. Sorting defined naive CD8 T cells as CD8+CD4-CCR7+CD45RA+. In its sample, this clonotype was seen many times. Its specificity is unknown. Study results and caveats: The study found clones above 20 RNA copies held over 99% of effector molecules and under 1% in naive cells.

MiXCR was run by TCRdb on the PCR reads, yielding one entry per CDR3 protein. The sample records over 85,000 distinct CDR3 sequences, roughly 23% being singletons. This CDR3 region has 12 residues. Germline CDR1 MNHNS, CDR2 SASEGT. V gave up 10 bases and J gave up 2 bases; unmatched junction bases: 4. This clonotype originated in a human donor in good health. Some libraries in this study had Jurkat cell RNA spiked in. The chain recombines TRBV6-1 with TRBJ2-7; 8 bases map to TRBD2. Sequences were obtained from naive CD8+ T cells from blood, with Jurkat cell RNA spiked in. Subset: FACS-sorted CD8+CD4-CCR7+CD45RA+ naive T cells. The CDR3 DNA is TGTGCCATCCGCGGGGGGACCTACGAGCAGTACTTC. This translates into CAIRGGTYEQYF.